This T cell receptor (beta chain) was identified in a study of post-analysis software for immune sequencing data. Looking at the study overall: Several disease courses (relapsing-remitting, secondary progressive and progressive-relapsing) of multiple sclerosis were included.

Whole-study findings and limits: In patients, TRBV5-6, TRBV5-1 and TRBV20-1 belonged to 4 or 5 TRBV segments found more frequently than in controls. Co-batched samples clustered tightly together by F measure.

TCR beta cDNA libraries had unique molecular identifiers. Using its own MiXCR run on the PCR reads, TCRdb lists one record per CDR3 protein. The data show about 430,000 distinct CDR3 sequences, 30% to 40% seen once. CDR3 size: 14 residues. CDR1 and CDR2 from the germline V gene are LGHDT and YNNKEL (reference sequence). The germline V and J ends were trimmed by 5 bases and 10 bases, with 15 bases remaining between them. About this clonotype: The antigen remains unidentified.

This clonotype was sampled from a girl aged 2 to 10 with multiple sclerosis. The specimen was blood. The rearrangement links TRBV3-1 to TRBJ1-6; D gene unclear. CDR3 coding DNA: TGTGCCAGCAGCACTCCCGTGGGGATCTCACCCCTCCACTTT. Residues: CASSTPVGISPLHF.